The 11 T cell receptor beta chains presented below share a single source sample, sequenced in a study of Graves' ophthalmopathy and Graves' hyperthyroidism. Researchers took RNA transcripts and amplified TCR beta CDR3 regions from them. First-round RT-PCR employed HTBI primers, with a second-round multiplex PCR after it. TCRdb processed the multiplex PCR reads anew with MiXCR; each CDR3 protein has one entry. The table lists a few hundred thousand distinct CDR3 sequences, 15% of them singletons. Input material: peripheral blood. These receptors originate from a woman aged 18-35 years with stable Graves' hyperthyroidism.

The genes are TRBV3-1 and TRBJ2-5; D may match TRBD1 or TRBD2 (5 bases each). CDR3 length: 14 residues. V lost 10 bases and J lost 1, with 16 bases in between. Germline CDR1 is LGHDT and CDR2 is YNNKEL (reference sequence). In nucleotides, the CDR3 is TGTGCCACCTACTCCGGGACCCTCCAAGAGACCCAGTACTTC. This translates into CATYSGTLQETQYF.

This clonotype was detected many times. The chain couples TRBV20-1 to TRBJ2-5, with D possibly TRBD2 on 5 matching bases. Trimming took off 6 bases at V and 3 bases at J, with 17 bases between the two ends. Germline CDR1 reads DFQATT; CDR2 reads SNEGSKA (reference sequence). The CDR3 consists of 14 residues. The CDR3 bases are TGCAGTGCCTCCTTCTCTCGGGGTGAAGAGACCCAGTACTTC. Its translation is CSASFSRGEETQYF.

This clonotype showed up just a few times. The V and J genes are TRBV29-1 and TRBJ1-5; maybe TRBD1 (5 bases). The V end lost 7 bases, the J end lost 10 bases, and 17 bases lay between the germline ends. Per germline, CDR1 SQVTM and CDR2 ANQGSEA. CDR3 length: 12 residues. The CDR3 protein is CSAGDGNGPQHF. The DNA for the CDR3 is TGCAGCGCTGGGGACGGCAATGGACCCCAGCATTTT.

This clonotype was detected ten times or more. The V and J genes are TRBV15 and TRBJ1-6; D perhaps matches TRBD1 (5 bases). CDR1 is LNHNV, CDR2 YYDKDF, per germline (reference sequence). There are 15 residues in the CDR3. V was shortened by 2 bases and J by 7 bases, with 12 bases between the two germline ends. The CDR3 DNA is TGTGCCACCAGCAGACCCGGGACGACGAATTCACCCCTCCACTTT. It specifies CATSRPGTTNSPLHF.

The chain recombines TRBV7-2 with TRBJ2-2, with D perhaps matching TRBD1 (6 bases). The CDR3 has 14 residues. Trimming took off 7 bases at V and 3 bases at J, with 12 bases between the two ends. Germline V gives CDR1 SGHTA, CDR2 FQGNSA. Here the CDR3 reads CASTPAGDTGELFF. The CDR3 nucleotides read TGTGCCAGCACCCCCGCAGGGGACACCGGGGAGCTGTTTTTT.

This clonotype appeared many times. The chain combines TRBV15 with TRBJ1-1, with 7 bases that match TRBD1. Germline trimming cut 5 bases from V and 6 bases from J; bases unmatched to any gene: 9. Germline values: CDR1 LNHNV, CDR2 YYDKDF (reference sequence). This CDR3 is 14 amino acids long. The CDR3 is CATSLAQGVAEAFF. The CDR3 region has the DNA TGTGCCACCAGCCTAGCCCAGGGGGTGGCTGAAGCTTTCTTT.

This clonotype was detected many times. J is TRBJ1-2 and V is TRBV6-5; D is uncertain. CDR3 length equals 16 residues. V dropped 4 bases and J dropped 6 bases, with 21 bases sitting between them. The germline V gene has CDR1 MNHEY and CDR2 SVGAGI. The chain's CDR3 is CASSSLPLDSSDGYTF. The CDR3 DNA reads TGTGCCAGCAGTTCTCTCCCGCTGGACTCTTCCGATGGCTACACCTTC.

This clonotype was recorded at least ten times. V is TRBV6-2 or TRBV6-3 and J is TRBJ1-5; 7 bases match TRBD1. This CDR3 contains 15 residues. Germline lookup yields CDR1 MNHEY and CDR2 SVGEGT. V lost 6 bases and J lost 7; bases outside the gene matches: 12. The CDR3 is CASSETGRSGQPQHF. The CDR3 DNA follows: TGTGCCAGCAGCGAGACAGGGAGATCCGGCCAGCCCCAGCATTTT.

This clonotype was counted at least ten times. V usage is TRBV6-1 and J usage is TRBJ1-1; TRBD1 might be the D (6 bases). Trimming pared 6 bases from V and 5 bases from J, leaving 13 bases between. CDR1 MNHNS and CDR2 SASEGT come from the germline V gene. This CDR3 region has 13 residues. The CDR3 nucleotides are TGTGCCAGCAGGTCGACAGGCAGGACTGAAGCTTTCTTT. It specifies CASRSTGRTEAFF.

This clonotype was detected many times. The rearrangement uses TRBV12-3 or TRBV12-4 and TRBJ1-2; D is possibly TRBD1 (6 bases). V lost 5 bases to trimming and J lost 7 bases, with 17 bases between them. The CDR3 is made up of 14 amino acids. CDR3 amino acids: CASSPLQGLGGYTF. Written as DNA, the CDR3 is TGTGCCAGCAGTCCCCTGCAGGGGTTAGGTGGCTACACCTTC.

This clonotype was observed at least ten times. The V and J genes are TRBV6-5 and TRBJ1-1, with a weak D call TRBD1 (6 bases). Germline lookup yields CDR1 MNHEY and CDR2 SVGAGI. This CDR3 has 14 residues. The V end was cut by 0 bases, the J end by 6 bases, with 11 bases between. The CDR3 region has the DNA TGTGCCAGCAGTTACTCGGGGGGCGTGGCTGAAGCTTTCTTT. This sequence encodes CASSYSGGVAEAFF.